The 8 T cell receptor beta chains given below trace back to one sample, sequenced in a study of glioma-infiltrating T cells after dendritic cell vaccination. The assay was immunoSEQ multiplex PCR, and TCRdb's table has in-frame clones only and misses some. The sample comprises roughly 100,000 clones, over 65% of which are singletons, and 2.5% to 3% rests with the top ten. This specimen was blood, taken before dendritic cell vaccination. The receptors come from a human donor with glioblastoma.

This chain links TRBV7-2 with TRBJ2-7, with TRBD2 matching 8 bases. In germline, CDR1 is SGHTA, CDR2 FQGNSA. The junction had 4 bases not matched to a gene; V was cut back by 3 bases and J by 6 bases. The CDR3 runs 13 residues. The CDR3: CASSLRREAEQYF. The CDR3 nucleotides are TGTGCCAGCAGCTTGAGGCGGGAGGCCGAGCAGTACTTC.

The chain recombines TRBV5-1 with TRBJ2-3; 7 bases agree with TRBD1. CDR1 and CDR2 from the germline V gene are SGHRS and YFSETQ. There are 16 residues in the CDR3. The trim removed 4 bases at V and 0 bases at J, leaving 8 bases unmatched. The CDR3: CASSTSGTASTDTQYF. The DNA of the CDR3 is TGCGCCAGCAGCACCTCCGGGACAGCTAGCACAGATACGCAGTATTTT.

The chain links TRBV7-9 to TRBJ2-5; D is unresolved. Looked up from germline, CDR1 is SEHNR and CDR2 is FQNEAQ (reference sequence). Trimming cost V 1 base and J 5 bases, with 5 bases left between them. This CDR3 spans 12 amino acids. The CDR3 region is CASSLDYETQYF. The CDR3 DNA sequence: TGTGCCAGCAGCTTAGACTACGAGACCCAGTACTTC.

The chain has TRBV5-1 and TRBJ2-7; 12 nucleotides agree with TRBD2. This CDR3 is 16 amino acids long. Trimming took 4 bases from V and 4 from J; bases not matched to a gene: 9. Germline CDR1 and CDR2: SGHRS and YFSETQ. For the CDR3, the DNA is TGCGCCAGCAGCCCACCGACTAGCGGGAGCATGTACGAGCAGTACTTC. Protein: CASSPPTSGSMYEQYF.

This clone has only one observation. The gene calls are TRBV6-5 and TRBJ1-4; TRBD1 might be the D (6 bases). The V gene lost 2 bases and the J gene lost 5 bases, with 15 bases spanning the gap. CDR3 length: 16 amino acids. Germline V gene data show CDR1 as MNHEY and CDR2 as SVGAGI. The CDR3 DNA reads as TGTGCCAGCAGTTACAGGGACACCTCGAGCAATGAAAAACTGTTTTTT. This encodes CASSYRDTSSNEKLFF.

The CDR3 region is CASSPGGYYGYTF. In DNA form, the CDR3 reads TGTGCCAGCAGTCCAGGGGGTTACTATGGCTACACCTTC. J is TRBJ1-2 and V is TRBV6-1; 7 bases agree with TRBD1. Looked up from germline, CDR1 is MNHNS and CDR2 is SASEGT. After removal of 5 bases from V and 3 bases from J, the junction contained 3 bases not matched to a gene. This CDR3 contains 13 residues.

The chain is built from TRBV5-1 and TRBJ1-5; TRBD1 matches at 7 bases. V lost 3 bases, J lost 5 bases, and 8 bases stayed unmatched. The CDR3 is made up of 15 amino acids. Germline V CDR1 and CDR2: SGHRS, YFSETQ. CDR3 nucleotide sequence: TGCGCCAGCAGCTCCGATGGACAGGTCCATCAGCCCCAGCATTTT. It yields the protein CASSSDGQVHQPQHF.

This chain connects TRBV27 to TRBJ1-5; 12 bases align to TRBD1. This CDR3 region has 15 residues. V lost 7 bases, J lost 6 bases, and 7 bases stayed unmatched. CDR1 is MNHEY, CDR2 SMNVEV, per germline (reference sequence). CDR3 in DNA: TGTGCCAGCACCCCGGGGACAGGGGGCGGTCAGCCCCAGCATTTT. The encoded protein is CASTPGTGGGQPQHF.